The TCR beta chain under discussion was sequenced for a study of a mutant IDH1 vaccine in newly diagnosed glioma. Study as a whole: Vaccines were begun 4-6 weeks after radiotherapy alone, or with temozolomide cycles. Earlier care involved radiotherapy, temozolomide, or both, and the majority received both. Points from the study as a whole: Among top peripheral T cell clonotypes, changes seemed unrelated to pseudoprogression. Among patients, roughly 94% showed immune responses induced by the vaccine.

V was clipped by 4 bases and J by 4 bases, with 5 bases between them. This CDR3 contains 12 residues. Germline lookup yields CDR1 MNHNS and CDR2 SASEGT. Documented time point: week 23, last vaccination. Topical imiquimod was applied with each vaccine dose, which held 300 ug of mutant IDH1 20-mer peptide. Sequencing was performed with immunoSEQ multiplex PCR; in TCRdb, only in-frame clones are kept and a portion is missing. This sample carries under 45,000 clones, about 91% of them seen once, and the ten largest clones take about 3.9%. The sample holds a few counts of this clone. Its antigen is unidentified.

The sample consisted of PBMCs, taken from a glioma patient whose treatment included an IDH1 peptide vaccine. This TCR was recovered from a man between 45 and 60 years old with glioma. The gene calls are TRBV6-1 and TRBJ1-5; D is undetermined. CDR3 nucleotides: TGTGCCAGCAGTGCGTATAATCAGCCCCAGCATTTT. Encoded protein: CASSAYNQPQHF.